The entry below describes one TCR beta chain. This specimen comes from a study of shared clonotypes between healthy human individuals. This CDR3 region has 15 residues. Germline-derived CDR1 and CDR2 are MNHEY and SMNVEV (reference sequence). V was clipped by 2 bases and J by 7 bases, with 18 bases between them. Profiling relied on immunoSEQ multiplex PCR, and the TCRdb table lists in-frame clones only, not all of them. This sample has over a million clones, with about 96% found just once. V gene TRBV27 combines with J gene TRBJ2-7; D possibly uses TRBD1 or TRBD2 (5 bases each). Sequencing used naive CD4+ T cells sorted from blood. Subset noted: CD45RA+ positively selected. This sequence originates from a man aged 25-45 years in good health. Written as DNA, the CDR3 is TGTGCCAGCAGTTTAACGGGACGGACGGTTGTAGAGCAGTACTTC. Translated: CASSLTGRTVVEQYF.